One and the same sample provided the 14 T cell receptor beta chains below, sequenced in a study of blood T cell repertoires in COVID-19. Profiling relied on immunoSEQ multiplex PCR, and the TCRdb table lists in-frame clones only, not all of them. In the table there are over 150,000 clones, approximately 86% of which are singletons. The sample comprised peripheral blood. The source of these receptors is a woman older than 75 with COVID-19, enrolled during active disease.

This chain joins TRBV11-1 and TRBJ1-1; no definite D call. The V gene's germline CDR1 is SGHAT and CDR2 FQDESV (reference sequence). Trimming cost V 6 bases and J 6 bases, with 14 bases left between them. CDR3 length: 13 residues. CDR3 in amino acids: CASRAWRTPEAFF. The CDR3 bases are TGTGCCAGCAGGGCTTGGAGGACCCCTGAAGCTTTCTTT. Combining the CDR3 with reference TRBV11-1 and TRBJ1-1 gives the whole variable domain EAEVAQSPRYKITEKSQAVAFWCDPISGHATLYWYRQILGQGPELLVQFQDESVVDDSQLPKDRFSAERLKGVDSTLKIQPAELGDSAMYLCASRAWRTPEAFFGQGTRLTVV.

This chain connects TRBV14 to TRBJ1-1; the D is unclear. V lost 2 bases and J 6 bases, leaving 25 bases between the germline ends. The CDR3 is 18 amino acids. In germline, CDR1 is SGHDN, CDR2 FVKESK. The CDR3 nucleotides read TGTGCCAGCAGCCAAAACGATGGCAGACTAAAGAGGATCCCTGAAGCTTTCTTT. Translation gives CASSQNDGRLKRIPEAFF.

V is TRBV2 and J is TRBJ1-1; 7 bases are a match to TRBD1. Germline lookup yields CDR1 SNHLY and CDR2 FYNNEI. Unmatched junction bases numbered 3, after V lost 5 bases and J lost 0 bases. CDR3 size: 14 residues. The CDR3, as DNA: TGTGCCAGCAGTCCAGGGGGTCTGAACACTGAAGCTTTCTTT. Its translation is CASSPGGLNTEAFF.

The rearrangement joins TRBV2 to TRBJ1-1; D unresolved. Germline loops: CDR1 SNHLY, CDR2 FYNNEI. The CDR3 loop spans 13 amino acids. V lost 4 bases and J 0 bases, leaving 6 bases between the germline ends. Here the CDR3 DNA reads TGTGCCAGCAGTGTAAGAGTGAACACTGAAGCTTTCTTT. Protein: CASSVRVNTEAFF.

The CDR3 nucleotides are TGTGCCAGCAGCTTTACGGCGGGAGGTTGGGAGACCCAGTACTTC. Its translation is CASSFTAGGWETQYF. The chain couples TRBV7-2 to TRBJ2-5; 8 nucleotides align to TRBD2. The CDR3 runs 15 residues. Looked up from germline, CDR1 is SGHTA and CDR2 is FQGNSA. Unmatched junction bases numbered 8, after V lost 3 bases and J lost 5 bases.

The V and J genes are TRBV10-3 and TRBJ1-3, with D perhaps TRBD1 (5 bases). Trimming left V 2 bases short and J 0 bases short, with 20 bases between. This CDR3 spans 19 amino acids. Per germline, CDR1 ENHRY and CDR2 SYGVKD. CDR3 nucleotides: TGTGCCATCAGTGAGCCGCGGGGCCCTAAGCGTTCCTCTGGAAACACCATATATTTT. Residues: CAISEPRGPKRSSGNTIYF.

This chain uses TRBV5-1 with TRBJ1-5; TRBD1 matches at 8 bases. The CDR3 consists of 15 residues. Per the germline V gene, CDR1 is SGHRS and CDR2 is YFSETQ. Trimming removed 5 bases from V and 7 bases from J; junction bases left unmatched: 11. The CDR3 here is CASSYTGGLGQPQHF. DNA of the CDR3: TGCGCCAGCAGTTATACAGGGGGGTTAGGACAGCCCCAGCATTTT.

The rearrangement links TRBV7-9 to TRBJ2-5, with 7 positions matching TRBD2. The CDR3 loop spans 15 amino acids. J gave up 5 bases and V 5 bases, and 11 bases lay outside the gene matches. The germline CDR1 and CDR2 sequences are SEHNR and FQNEAQ (reference sequence). CDR3 residues: CASSTSGLVGETQYF. The CDR3 nucleotides are TGTGCCAGCAGCACCAGCGGACTAGTCGGGGAGACCCAGTACTTC.

This clone was counted between two and nine times. This chain uses TRBV5-4 with TRBJ2-1, with 8 bases aligning to TRBD2. With 5 bases clipped from V and 3 bases from J, the junction kept 10 bases outside the gene matches. This CDR3 is built from 16 residues. Germline V gives CDR1 SGHNT, CDR2 YYREEE (reference sequence). The DNA for the CDR3 is TGTGCCAGCAGGGGCGGGGGGTCCCCGGACTACAATGAGCAGTTCTTC. Its translation: CASRGGGSPDYNEQFF.

The chain employs TRBV2 and TRBJ1-2, with D perhaps TRBD1 (5 bases). The CDR3 extends over 15 amino acids. Trimming took off 0 bases at V and 8 bases at J, with 16 bases between the two ends. Germline loops: CDR1 SNHLY, CDR2 FYNNEI. This chain's CDR3 is CASSEAPSGPGGYTF. CDR3 sequence (DNA): TGTGCCAGCAGTGAAGCTCCCTCAGGGCCTGGGGGCTACACCTTC.

This clone was seen once. The chain links TRBV9 to TRBJ1-2; 8 nucleotides match TRBD1. V shed 3 bases, J shed 5 bases, and the junction held 6 bases outside the gene matches. The V gene's germline CDR1 is SGDLS and CDR2 YYNGEE. This CDR3 comprises 14 residues. The CDR3 loop is CASSGRGREYGYTF. DNA of the CDR3: TGTGCCAGCAGCGGCAGGGGGCGGGAGTATGGCTACACCTTC. The full variable domain, with the rest looked up from reference TRBV9 and TRBJ1-2, is DSGVTQTPKHLITATGQRVTLRCSPRSGDLSVYWYQQSLDQGLQFLIQYYNGEERAKGNILERFSAQQFPDLHSELNLSSLELGDSALYFCASSGRGREYGYTFGSGTRLTVV.

The chain couples TRBV15 to TRBJ1-4; D perhaps matches TRBD1 (6 bases). The ends were cut back, 3 bases at V and 0 bases at J, with 23 bases in the middle. CDR1 is LNHNV and CDR2 is YYDKDF in the germline V gene (reference sequence). This CDR3 has 20 amino acids. The CDR3 spells CATSRKGGRTYYATNEKLFF. CDR3 in DNA: TGTGCCACCAGCAGGAAGGGGGGGAGAACTTATTATGCAACTAATGAAAAACTGTTTTTT.

The genes are TRBV6-5 and TRBJ1-5; D is unclear. Looked up from germline, CDR1 is MNHEY and CDR2 is SVGAGI. V lost 6 bases, J lost 7 bases, and 13 bases lay in between. CDR3 length: 13 residues. CDR3: CASSPTRWQPQHF. CDR3 nucleotide sequence: TGTGCCAGCAGCCCCACACGCTGGCAGCCCCAGCATTTT.

The rearrangement links TRBV4-1 to TRBJ1-4, with TRBD1 matching over 8 bases. Germline CDR1 reads MGHRA; CDR2 reads YSYEKL. The CDR3 is 14 amino acids. The V and J ends lost 1 base and 8 bases, in that order; junction bases with no gene match: 3. This chain's CDR3 is CASSQGRGQEKLFF. The CDR3 bases are TGCGCCAGCAGCCAAGGCAGGGGGCAGGAAAAACTGTTTTTT.